This TCR beta chain was identified during a study of post-analysis software for immune sequencing data (dated by TCRdb to about 2015). General notes on the study: The recorded disease courses included relapsing-remitting, secondary progressive and progressive-relapsing multiple sclerosis, and some patients had no subtype annotation. Patient repertoires were compared against some twelve previously published healthy control repertoires from donors aged 6 to 25 years. A subset of samples was prepared in parallel using single-end sample barcoding, then pooled and co-amplified after Illumina adapter ligation.

The CDR3 runs 11 residues from the cysteine to the phenylalanine. The read is trimmed to its CDR3 DNA, 33 bases read in frame from base 1. As encoded in the germline V gene, CDR1 is KGHDR while CDR2 is SFDVKD. V loses 4 bases, J loses 11 bases, and the germline ends lie 10 bases apart. The library was obtained by PCR. For sequencing, an Illumina HiSeq 2500 was employed. To reduce PCR and sequencing biases, unique molecular identifiers were built into the TCR beta cDNA libraries. Per 1 to 10 million input T cells, roughly 500,000 cDNA molecules were obtained, such that each molecule approximated one T cell. The patient libraries were prepared and sequenced with the same protocol used for the earlier healthy control dataset. Within a given batch, samples were prepared together, multiplexed and sequenced on the same HiSeq lane. As for how the authors treated the data: Raw barcoded reads were processed with MIGEC, discarding single-read molecular identifier groups before consensus assembly and CDR3 extraction. VDJtools was used for post-analysis of the clonotype tables, and diversity was normalized by down-sampling every dataset to the size of the smallest sample. To correct batch-related cross-sample contamination, repertoire overlap clustering matched CDR3 amino acid sequences but not nucleotide sequences. TCRdb reprocessing: public reads trimmed at Q25 with fastp, clones called with MiXCR, in-frame beta chains kept. CDR3 protein duplicates are merged, each entry listing the most common genes and DNA. V and J calls and clone size were set by TCRdb, not the authors. Counted in this sample were 430,000 or so distinct CDR3 sequences; approximately 39% of them appeared once. The ten largest account for 6% to 9% of the sample.

To demonstrate the VDJtools post-analysis software, the study profiled TCR beta repertoires from the peripheral blood of about a dozen young patients with multiple sclerosis. Multiple sclerosis patients were children and adolescents aged about 6 to 15 years. On the study overall, not on this receptor specifically: Significantly lower normalized Chao1 diversity was found in multiple sclerosis patients than in controls, suggesting substantial peripheral T-cell clonal expansion. Direct clustering with F measure revealed strong co-clustering of samples prepared in the same batch, which led to a batch-effect correction. Significantly higher frequencies in patients than in controls were found for about five TRBV segments, including TRBV5-6, TRBV5-1 and TRBV20-1. The control group was slightly older than the multiple sclerosis patient group.

Notes on this clonotype: Its antigen is unknown. No base-level quality is on record; no much larger clone is a single base apart.

Sequences were obtained from blood. The TCR originated in a girl aged 2-9 years with multiple sclerosis. The chain was built from TRBV24-1 and TRBJ1-1; the D gene cannot be resolved reliably. The nucleotides are TGTGCCACCAGTGAGAACAACCGGGCTTTCTTT. Translated, it reads CATSENNRAFF.